This TCR beta chain was recorded in a study of blood T cell repertoires in COVID-19. In the study overall: The United States, Italy and Spain supplied acute and convalescent COVID-19 samples. In each case, the material was cDNA or gDNA derived from T cells, B-cell-depleted T cells, or PBMCs.

Sequencing used immunoSEQ multiplex PCR; TCRdb keeps in-frame clones, though not all of them. Among about 490,000 clones, roughly 88% were seen once, and the ten largest hold roughly 3.2%. As for this clone: Other DNA sequences in the sample encode the same CDR3.

Per germline, CDR1 SGHTA and CDR2 FQGTGA. The CDR3 consists of 15 residues. V lost 2 bases to trimming and J lost 4 bases; unmatched junction nucleotides: 8. The sample taken for sequencing was peripheral blood. The chain carries TRBV7-3 and TRBJ2-7, with TRBD2 matching 7 bases. The receptor comes from a human donor in a cohort sampled during active COVID-19. The CDR3 nucleotides read TGTGCCAGCAGCTTACGGGCTAGCGGCCCATACGAGCAGTACTTC. The encoded protein is CASSLRASGPYEQYF.